The rows below give T cell receptor beta chains drawn from one sample of a study of shared clonotypes between healthy human individuals. Assay used: immunoSEQ multiplex PCR; TCRdb lists only in-frame clones, some missing. The profile covers 1.5 million to 2.5 million clones, with less than 95% appearing a single time and roughly 1% taken by the ten largest. Sequenced sample: naive CD8+ T cells sorted from blood. These receptors came from a man aged 18-30 years in good health. Each CDR3 is given with its conserved first and last residue. D genes are given only for firm matches. Clone size, where shown, is once, few, many, or a class for clones that have expanded.

clone size	D gene	V gene	J gene	CDR3 protein	CDR3 DNA
NA	NA	TRBV6-5	TRBJ1-2	CASSPPGGGRDGYTF	TGTGCCAGCAGTCCCCCGGGAGGGGGGCGAGATGGCTACACCTTC
NA	NA	TRBV30	TRBJ2-1	CAWSIGGVYNEQFF	TGTGCCTGGAGTATTGGCGGGGTATACAATGAGCAGTTCTTC
once	NA	TRBV4-1	TRBJ2-7	CASSLGRSSYEQYF	TGCGCCAGCAGCCTTGGAAGGAGCTCCTACGAGCAGTACTTC
NA	TRBD1	TRBV6-5	TRBJ1-1	CASSGTAPWEAFF	TGTGCCAGCAGCGGGACAGCGCCTTGGGAAGCTTTCTTT
NA	NA	TRBV20-1	TRBJ1-1	CSASLDTEAFF	TGCAGTGCTAGTTTAGACACTGAAGCTTTCTTT
NA	TRBD1	TRBV5-1	TRBJ2-7	CASSLDPGTGGYEQYF	TGCGCCAGCAGCTTGGACCCGGGGACAGGGGGCTACGAGCAGTACTTC
NA	NA	TRBV30	TRBJ2-7	CAWSVGGEYEQYF	TGTGCCTGGAGTGTTGGTGGGGAATACGAGCAGTACTTC
NA	NA	TRBV5-5	TRBJ1-5	CASSWGELSNQPQHF	TGTGCCAGCAGCTGGGGGGAGCTTAGCAATCAGCCCCAGCATTTT
NA	NA	TRBV5-1	TRBJ2-7	CASSPGRAEQYF	TGCGCCAGCAGCCCGGGACGAGCCGAGCAGTACTTC
NA	TRBD1	TRBV19	TRBJ2-1	CASSVQDRGRIDEQFF	TGTGCCAGTAGTGTACAGGACAGGGGTAGAATCGATGAGCAGTTCTTC
NA	TRBD1	TRBV27	TRBJ1-2	CASSLSTGAYGYTF	TGTGCCAGCAGTTTATCTACAGGGGCCTATGGCTACACCTTC
NA	TRBD1	TRBV5-6	TRBJ1-4	CASSPTGTVSNEKLFF	TGTGCCAGCAGCCCGACGGGGACAGTTAGTAATGAAAAACTGTTTTTT
NA	TRBD1	TRBV27	TRBJ2-7	CASSTGTGFYEQYF	TGTGCCAGCAGTACCGGGACAGGTTTCTACGAGCAGTACTTC
NA	TRBD1	TRBV10-2	TRBJ2-7	CASSGDRNYEQYF	TGCGCCAGCAGTGGGGACAGAAACTACGAGCAGTACTTC
NA	NA	TRBV2	TRBJ1-4	CASSEWLAANEKLFF	TGTGCCAGCAGTGAATGGTTGGCTGCCAATGAAAAACTGTTTTTT
once	NA	TRBV2	TRBJ1-6	CASVAVPGDSPLHF	TGTGCCAGCGTAGCAGTTCCAGGGGATTCACCCCTCCACTTT
NA	NA	TRBV7-9	TRBJ1-2	CASSSGDTYKDGYTF	TGTGCCAGCAGCTCCGGGGACACCTACAAGGATGGCTACACCTTC
NA	NA	TRBV9	TRBJ2-7	CASSVEGRNYEQYF	TGTGCCAGCAGCGTGGAAGGGCGGAACTACGAGCAGTACTTC
NA	TRBD2	TRBV10-2	TRBJ2-3	CASGGERADTQYF	TGCGCCAGCGGGGGGGAAAGAGCAGATACGCAGTATTTT
NA	NA	TRBV19	TRBJ1-2	CASSHSGEIYGYTF	TGTGCCAGTAGTCATTCCGGGGAAATCTATGGCTACACCTTC
NA	NA	TRBV15	TRBJ2-3	CATSRDWEGASRTDTQYF	TGTGCCACCAGCAGAGATTGGGAGGGGGCTAGTCGAACAGATACGCAGTATTTT